A single sample gave rise to the 5 T cell receptor beta chains below, sequenced in a study of cytomegalovirus exposure and HLA in healthy donors. The PCR made use of 60 Vbeta and 13 Jbeta primers. Here immunoSEQ multiplex PCR was the method, and the copy in TCRdb shows in-frame clones only, minus some. Among over 130,000 clones listed, approximately 80% were seen once. The sequenced sample was PBMCs. The receptors come from a woman aged 40 to 50 in good health and CMV-seropositive.

The chain couples TRBV4-1 to TRBJ2-1; 9 bases map to TRBD2. CDR1 and CDR2 from the germline V gene are MGHRA and YSYEKL. The CDR3 spans 16 residues. The J segment lost 8 bases and the V segment lost 1 base, leaving 9 bases of the junction unmatched. The CDR3 nucleotides read TGCGCCAGCAGCCAAGGCGGGACTAGCTGGTTCGATGAGCAGTTCTTC. Protein: CASSQGGTSWFDEQFF.

The CDR3 DNA follows: TGTGCCAGCAGCGCCCGTGACAGGTGGTACGAGCAGTACTTC. It encodes CASSARDRWYEQYF. The genes are TRBV9 and TRBJ2-7, with D perhaps matching TRBD1 (6 bases). Germline V gene sequence: CDR1 SGDLS, CDR2 YYNGEE. The length of the CDR3 is 14 residues. V was shortened by 3 bases and J by 4 bases, with 14 bases between the two germline ends.

The chain has TRBV18 and TRBJ2-1, with TRBD2 identical over 14 bases. The CDR3 runs to 15 residues. Germline CDR1 and CDR2: KGHSH and LQKENI. The junction had 5 bases not matched to a gene; V was cut back by 6 bases and J by 7 bases. The CDR3 protein is CASSSTSGGGNEQFF. CDR3 in DNA: TGTGCCAGCTCCTCGACTAGCGGGGGGGGAAATGAGCAGTTCTTC.

With respect to this clone: Sequence at one end of the junction differs from germline and may be a read error. The chain uses TRBV7-2 and TRBJ2-1, with a tentative D call TRBD1 (6 bases). CDR1 and CDR2 from the germline V gene are SGHTA and FQGNSA. This CDR3 has 11 residues. The CDR3 bases are TGTGCCAGCAGCTTCCGGGACACCGCGATCTTC. Residues: CASSFRDTAIF.

This clone has only a few counts. The chain couples TRBV6-4 to TRBJ2-5, with 9 nucleotides matching TRBD1. V lost 0 bases, J lost 5 bases, and 7 bases stayed unmatched. This CDR3 spans 16 amino acids. Per the germline V gene, CDR1 is MRHNA and CDR2 is SNTAGT. CDR3 nucleotides: TGTGCCAGCAGTGACTCTCCGGGACAGGGCTTTGAGACCCAGTACTTC. This gives the protein CASSDSPGQGFETQYF.